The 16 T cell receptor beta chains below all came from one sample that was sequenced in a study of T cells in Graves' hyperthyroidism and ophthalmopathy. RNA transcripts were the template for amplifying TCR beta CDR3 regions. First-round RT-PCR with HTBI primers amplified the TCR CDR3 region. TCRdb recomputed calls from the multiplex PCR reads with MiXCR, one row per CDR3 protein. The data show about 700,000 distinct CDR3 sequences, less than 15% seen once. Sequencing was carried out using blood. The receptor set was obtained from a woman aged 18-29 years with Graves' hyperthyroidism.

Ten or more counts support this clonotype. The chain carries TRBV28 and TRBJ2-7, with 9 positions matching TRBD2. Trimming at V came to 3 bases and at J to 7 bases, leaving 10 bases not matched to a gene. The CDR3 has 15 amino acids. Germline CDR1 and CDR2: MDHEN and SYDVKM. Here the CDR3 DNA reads TGTGCCAGCAGTTTTTCAGTTGGGACTAGCTTAGAGCAGTACTTC. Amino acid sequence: CASSFSVGTSLEQYF.

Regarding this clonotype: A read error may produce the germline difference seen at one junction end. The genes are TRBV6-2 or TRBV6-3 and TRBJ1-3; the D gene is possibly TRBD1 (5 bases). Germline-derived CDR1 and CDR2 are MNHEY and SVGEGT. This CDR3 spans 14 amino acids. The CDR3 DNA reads TGTACCAGCAGCTGGACAAGCTCTGGAAACACCATATATTTT. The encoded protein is CTSSWTSSGNTIYF.

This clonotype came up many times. The CDR3 is CASSEDRGYQPQHF. The CDR3 DNA reads TGTGCCAGCAGTGAAGACAGGGGTTATCAGCCCCAGCATTTT. This chain links TRBV6-1 with TRBJ1-5, with TRBD1 identical over 7 bases. After removal of 1 base from V and 5 bases from J, the junction contained 2 bases not matched to a gene. Germline V gene data show CDR1 as MNHNS and CDR2 as SASEGT. This CDR3 has 14 amino acids.

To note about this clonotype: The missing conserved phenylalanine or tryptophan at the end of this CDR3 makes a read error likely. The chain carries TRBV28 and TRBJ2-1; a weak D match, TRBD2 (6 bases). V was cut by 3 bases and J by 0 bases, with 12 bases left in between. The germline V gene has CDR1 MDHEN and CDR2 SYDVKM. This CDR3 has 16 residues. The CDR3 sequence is CASSFLAESSYNEQFL. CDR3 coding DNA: TGTGCCAGCAGTTTCTTAGCGGAGAGCTCCTACAATGAGCAGTTCCTC.

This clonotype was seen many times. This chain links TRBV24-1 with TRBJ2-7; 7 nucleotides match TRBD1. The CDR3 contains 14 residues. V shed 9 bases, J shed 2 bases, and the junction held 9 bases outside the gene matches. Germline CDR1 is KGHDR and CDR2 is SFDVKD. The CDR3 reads CATRGQAYTYEQYF. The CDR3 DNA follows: TGTGCCACCCGCGGACAGGCCTACACCTACGAGCAGTACTTC.

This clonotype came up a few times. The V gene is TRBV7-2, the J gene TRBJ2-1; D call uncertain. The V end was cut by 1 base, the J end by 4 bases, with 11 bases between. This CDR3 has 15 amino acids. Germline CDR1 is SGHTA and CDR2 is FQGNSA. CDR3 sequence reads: CASSLGPLLYNEQFF. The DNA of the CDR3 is TGTGCCAGCAGCTTAGGACCCCTACTATACAATGAGCAGTTCTTC.

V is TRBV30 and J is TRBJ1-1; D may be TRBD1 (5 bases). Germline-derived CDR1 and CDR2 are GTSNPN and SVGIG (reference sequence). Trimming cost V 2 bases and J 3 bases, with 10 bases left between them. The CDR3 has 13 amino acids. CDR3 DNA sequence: TGTGCCTGGAGTTCCAGGGTTGACACTGAAGCTTTCTTT. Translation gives CAWSSRVDTEAFF.

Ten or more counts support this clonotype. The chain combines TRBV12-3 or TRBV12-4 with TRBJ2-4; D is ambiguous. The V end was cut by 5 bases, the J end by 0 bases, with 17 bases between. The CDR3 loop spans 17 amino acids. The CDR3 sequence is CASSPNKGLLAKNIQYF. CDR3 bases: TGTGCCAGCAGTCCGAACAAAGGGCTACTAGCCAAAAACATTCAGTACTTC.

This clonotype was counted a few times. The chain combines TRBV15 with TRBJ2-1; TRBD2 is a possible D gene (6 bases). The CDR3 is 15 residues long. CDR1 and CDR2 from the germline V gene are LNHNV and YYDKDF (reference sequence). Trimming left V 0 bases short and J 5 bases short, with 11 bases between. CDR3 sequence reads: CATSREGGGDNEQFF. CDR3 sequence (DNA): TGTGCCACCAGCAGAGAAGGAGGAGGGGACAATGAGCAGTTCTTC.

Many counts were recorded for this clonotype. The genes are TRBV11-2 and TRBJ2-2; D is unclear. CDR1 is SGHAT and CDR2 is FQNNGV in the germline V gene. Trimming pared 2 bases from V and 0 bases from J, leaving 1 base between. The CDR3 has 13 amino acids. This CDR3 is CASSLTNTGELFF. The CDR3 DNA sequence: TGTGCCAGCAGCTTAACGAACACCGGGGAGCTGTTTTTT.

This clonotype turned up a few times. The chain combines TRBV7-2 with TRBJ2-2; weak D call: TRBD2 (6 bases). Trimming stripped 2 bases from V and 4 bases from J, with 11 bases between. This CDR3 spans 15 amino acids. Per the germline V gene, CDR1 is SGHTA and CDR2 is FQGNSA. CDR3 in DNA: TGTGCCAGCAGCTTATTCGGGGGAAGCACCGGGGAGCTGTTTTTT. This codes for CASSLFGGSTGELFF. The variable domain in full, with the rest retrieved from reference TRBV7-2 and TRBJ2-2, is GAGVSQSPSNKVTEKGKDVELRCDPISGHTALYWYRQSLGQGLEFLIYFQGNSAPDKSGLPSDRFSAERTGGSVSTLTIQRTQQEDSAVYLCASSLFGGSTGELFFGEGSRLTVL.

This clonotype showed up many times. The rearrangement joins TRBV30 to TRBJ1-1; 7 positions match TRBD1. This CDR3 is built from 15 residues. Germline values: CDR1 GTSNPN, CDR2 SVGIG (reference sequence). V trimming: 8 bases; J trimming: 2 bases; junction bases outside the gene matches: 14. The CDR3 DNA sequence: TGTGCCCGAGTGAGTTTTTGGGACAGAAACACTGAAGCTTTCTTT. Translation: CARVSFWDRNTEAFF. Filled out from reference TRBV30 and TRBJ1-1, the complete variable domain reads SQTIHQWPATLVQPVGSPLSLECTVEGTSNPNLYWYRQAAGRGLQLLFYSVGIGQISSEVPQNLSASRPQDRQFILSSKKLLLSDSGFYLCARVSFWDRNTEAFFGQGTRLTVV.

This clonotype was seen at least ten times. The CDR3 is CASSYSGSTEAFF. In nucleotides, the CDR3 is TGTGCCAGCAGTTACTCTGGCTCCACTGAAGCTTTCTTT. V gene TRBV6-2 or TRBV6-3 combines with J gene TRBJ1-1, with D unclear. The CDR3 extends over 13 amino acids. Trimming pared 0 bases from V and 4 bases from J, leaving 6 bases between. From germline, CDR1 is MNHEY and CDR2 SVGEGT.

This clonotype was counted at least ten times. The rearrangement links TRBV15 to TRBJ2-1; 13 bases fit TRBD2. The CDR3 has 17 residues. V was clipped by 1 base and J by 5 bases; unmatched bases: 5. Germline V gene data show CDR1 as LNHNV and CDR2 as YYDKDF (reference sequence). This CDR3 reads CATSRAGLAGANNEQFF. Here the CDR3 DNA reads TGTGCCACCAGCAGAGCCGGACTAGCGGGAGCAAACAATGAGCAGTTCTTC.

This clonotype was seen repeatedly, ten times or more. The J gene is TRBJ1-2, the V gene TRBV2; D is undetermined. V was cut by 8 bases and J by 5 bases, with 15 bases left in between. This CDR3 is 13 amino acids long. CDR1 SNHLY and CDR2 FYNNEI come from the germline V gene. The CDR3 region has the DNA TGTGCCAGCGAGTCCCTCGGGCGGTATGGCTACACCTTC. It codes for CASESLGRYGYTF.

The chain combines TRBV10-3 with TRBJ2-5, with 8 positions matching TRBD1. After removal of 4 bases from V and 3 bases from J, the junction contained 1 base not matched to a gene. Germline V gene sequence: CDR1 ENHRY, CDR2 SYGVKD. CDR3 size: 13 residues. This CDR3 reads CAISGDRKETQYF. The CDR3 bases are TGTGCCATCAGTGGGGACAGGAAAGAGACCCAGTACTTC.